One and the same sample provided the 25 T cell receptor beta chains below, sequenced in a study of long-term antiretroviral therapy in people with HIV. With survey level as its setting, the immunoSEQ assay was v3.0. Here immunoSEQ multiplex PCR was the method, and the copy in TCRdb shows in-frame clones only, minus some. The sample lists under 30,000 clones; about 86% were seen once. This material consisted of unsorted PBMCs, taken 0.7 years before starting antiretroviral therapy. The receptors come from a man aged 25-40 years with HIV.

The CDR3 sequence is CATSAQGGNTGELFF. CDR3 coding DNA: TGTGCCACTTCCGCGCAAGGGGGCAACACCGGGGAGCTGTTTTTT. The rearrangement joins TRBV2 to TRBJ2-2; 7 nucleotides match TRBD1. After removal of 10 bases from V and 2 bases from J, the junction contained 10 bases not matched to a gene. This CDR3 has 15 residues. From germline, CDR1 is SNHLY and CDR2 FYNNEI.

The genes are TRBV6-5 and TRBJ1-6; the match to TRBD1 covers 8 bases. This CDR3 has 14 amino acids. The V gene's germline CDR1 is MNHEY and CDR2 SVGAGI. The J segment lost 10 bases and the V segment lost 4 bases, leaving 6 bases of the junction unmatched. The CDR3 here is CASSSTGESSPLHF. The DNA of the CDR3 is TGTGCCAGCAGTTCGACAGGGGAGAGCTCACCCCTCCACTTT.

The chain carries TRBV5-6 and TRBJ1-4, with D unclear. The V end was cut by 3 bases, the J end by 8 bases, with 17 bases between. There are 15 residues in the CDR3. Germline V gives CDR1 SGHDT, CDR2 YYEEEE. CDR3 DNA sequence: TGTGCCAGCAGCTCCCGGGGAGGGCGAGGGGAAAAACTGTTTTTT. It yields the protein CASSSRGGRGEKLFF.

DNA of the CDR3: TGTGCCAGCAGCTTAGTCCCCAGGGCCCAAGAGACCCAGTACTTC. Translation gives CASSLVPRAQETQYF. The chain is built from TRBV7-9 and TRBJ2-5; possibly TRBD1 for D (5 bases). V dropped 1 base and J dropped 1 base, with 10 bases sitting between them. Looked up from germline, CDR1 is SEHNR and CDR2 is FQNEAQ (reference sequence). The CDR3 is 15 amino acids.

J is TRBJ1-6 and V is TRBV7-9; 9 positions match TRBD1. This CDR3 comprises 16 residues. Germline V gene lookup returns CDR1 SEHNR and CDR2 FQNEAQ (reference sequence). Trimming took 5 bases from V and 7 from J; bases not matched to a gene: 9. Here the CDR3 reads CASSTQGTGPNSPLHF. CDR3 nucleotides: TGTGCCAGCAGCACTCAGGGGACAGGGCCAAATTCACCCCTCCACTTT.

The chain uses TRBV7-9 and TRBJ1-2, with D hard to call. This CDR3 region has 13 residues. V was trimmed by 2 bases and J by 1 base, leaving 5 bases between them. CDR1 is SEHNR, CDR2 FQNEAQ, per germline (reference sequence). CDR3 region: CASSLPDNYGYTF. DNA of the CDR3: TGTGCCAGCAGCTTACCAGATAACTATGGCTACACCTTC.

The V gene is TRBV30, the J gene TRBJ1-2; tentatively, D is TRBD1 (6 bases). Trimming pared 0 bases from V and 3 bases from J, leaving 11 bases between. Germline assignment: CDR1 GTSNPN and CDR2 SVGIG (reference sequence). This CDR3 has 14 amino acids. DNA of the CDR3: TGTGCCTGGAGTGTATTGAACAGGGACTATGGCTACACCTTC. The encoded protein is CAWSVLNRDYGYTF. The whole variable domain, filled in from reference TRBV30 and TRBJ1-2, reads SQTIHQWPATLVQPVGSPLSLECTVEGTSNPNLYWYRQAAGRGLQLLFYSVGIGQISSEVPQNLSASRPQDRQFILSSKKLLLSDSGFYLCAWSVLNRDYGYTFGSGTRLTVV.

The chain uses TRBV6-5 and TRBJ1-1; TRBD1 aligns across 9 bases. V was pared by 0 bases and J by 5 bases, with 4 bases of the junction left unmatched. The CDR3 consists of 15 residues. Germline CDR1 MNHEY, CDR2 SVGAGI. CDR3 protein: CASSYSWTGETEAFF. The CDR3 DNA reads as TGTGCCAGCAGTTACTCTTGGACAGGGGAAACTGAAGCTTTCTTT.

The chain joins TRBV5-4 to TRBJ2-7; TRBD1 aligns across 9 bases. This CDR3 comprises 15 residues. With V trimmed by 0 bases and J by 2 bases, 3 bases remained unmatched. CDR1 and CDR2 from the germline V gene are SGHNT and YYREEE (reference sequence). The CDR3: CASSLEQGAAYEQYF. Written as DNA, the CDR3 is TGTGCCAGCAGCTTGGAACAGGGGGCCGCCTACGAGCAGTACTTC.

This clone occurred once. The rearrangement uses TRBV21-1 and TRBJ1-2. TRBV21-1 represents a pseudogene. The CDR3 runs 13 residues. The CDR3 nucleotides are TGTGCCAGCAGCAAAGCAGGCCACTATGGCTACACCTTC. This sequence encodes CASSKAGHYGYTF.

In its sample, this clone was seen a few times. The chain's CDR3 is CASSIVNGEQYF. CDR3 DNA: TGTGCCAGCAGTATAGTGAACGGCGAGCAGTACTTC. The genes are TRBV6-5 and TRBJ2-7; the D is unclear. Trimming removed 5 bases from V and 6 bases from J, with 11 bases in between. The V gene's germline CDR1 is MNHEY and CDR2 SVGAGI. This CDR3 contains 12 residues.

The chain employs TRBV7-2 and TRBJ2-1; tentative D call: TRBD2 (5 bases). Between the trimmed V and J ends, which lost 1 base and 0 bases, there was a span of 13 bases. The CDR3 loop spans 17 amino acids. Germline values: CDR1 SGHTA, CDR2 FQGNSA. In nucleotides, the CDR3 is TGTGCCAGCAGCTTAGTCCAGCTAGCCAGCTCCTACAATGAGCAGTTCTTC. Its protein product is CASSLVQLASSYNEQFF.

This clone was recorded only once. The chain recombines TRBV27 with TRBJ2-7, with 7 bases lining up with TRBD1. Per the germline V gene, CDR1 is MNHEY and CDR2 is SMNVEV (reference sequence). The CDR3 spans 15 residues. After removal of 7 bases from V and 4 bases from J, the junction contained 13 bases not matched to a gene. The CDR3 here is CASTVLGQAGYEQYF. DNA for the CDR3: TGTGCCAGCACCGTACTAGGACAGGCCGGGTACGAGCAGTACTTC.

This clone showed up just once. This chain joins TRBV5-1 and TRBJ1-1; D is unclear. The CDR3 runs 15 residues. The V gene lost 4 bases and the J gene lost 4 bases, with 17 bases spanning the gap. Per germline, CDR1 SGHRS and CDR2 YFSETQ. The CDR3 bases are TGCGCCAGCAGCCTACCACTCGTTAGGAGCACTGAAGCTTTCTTT. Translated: CASSLPLVRSTEAFF.

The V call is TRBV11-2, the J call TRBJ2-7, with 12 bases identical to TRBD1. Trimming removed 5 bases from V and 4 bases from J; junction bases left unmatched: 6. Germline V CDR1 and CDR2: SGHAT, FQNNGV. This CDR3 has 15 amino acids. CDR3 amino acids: CASSPRGQGAYEQYF. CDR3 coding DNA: TGTGCCAGCAGCCCCCGGGGACAGGGGGCTTACGAGCAGTACTTC.

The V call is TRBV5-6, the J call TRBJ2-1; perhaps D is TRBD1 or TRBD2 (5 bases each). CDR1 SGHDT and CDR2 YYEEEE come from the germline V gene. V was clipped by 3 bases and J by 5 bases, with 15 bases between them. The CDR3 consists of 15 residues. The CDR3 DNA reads TGTGCCAGCAGCTCCTTGGGGGATTCTAACAATGAGCAGTTCTTC. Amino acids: CASSSLGDSNNEQFF.

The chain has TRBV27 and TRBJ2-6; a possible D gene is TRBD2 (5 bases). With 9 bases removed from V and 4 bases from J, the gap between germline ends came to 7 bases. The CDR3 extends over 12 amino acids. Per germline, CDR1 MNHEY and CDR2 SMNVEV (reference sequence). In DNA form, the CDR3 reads TGTGCCAGTGGGAGAGGGGCCAACGTCCTGACTTTC. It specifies CASGRGANVLTF.

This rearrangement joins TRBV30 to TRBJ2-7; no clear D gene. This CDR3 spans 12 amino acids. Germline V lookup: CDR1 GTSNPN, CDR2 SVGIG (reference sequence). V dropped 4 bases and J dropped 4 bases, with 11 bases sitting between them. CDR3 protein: CAWNKERYEQYF. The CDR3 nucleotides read TGTGCCTGGAACAAGGAGAGATACGAGCAGTACTTC.

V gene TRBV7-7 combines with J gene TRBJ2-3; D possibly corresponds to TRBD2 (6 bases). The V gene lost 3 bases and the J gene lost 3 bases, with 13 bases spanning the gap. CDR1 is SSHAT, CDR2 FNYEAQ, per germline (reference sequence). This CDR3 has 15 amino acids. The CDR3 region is CASSLGLASTDTQYF. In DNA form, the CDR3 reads TGTGCCAGCAGCTTGGGACTGGCTAGTACAGATACGCAGTATTTT.

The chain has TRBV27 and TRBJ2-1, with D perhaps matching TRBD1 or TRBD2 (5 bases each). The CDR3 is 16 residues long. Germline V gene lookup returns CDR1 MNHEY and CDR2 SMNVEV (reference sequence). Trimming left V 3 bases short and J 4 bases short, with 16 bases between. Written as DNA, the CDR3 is TGTGCCAGCAGTTTTTGGTTGGGACGGGAATACAATGAGCAGTTCTTC. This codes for CASSFWLGREYNEQFF.

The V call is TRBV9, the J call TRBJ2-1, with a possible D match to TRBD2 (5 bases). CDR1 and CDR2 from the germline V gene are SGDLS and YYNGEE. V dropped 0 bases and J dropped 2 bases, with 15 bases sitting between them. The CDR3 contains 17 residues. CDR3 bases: TGTGCCAGCAGCGTAGTCGTGACTACGTTAACCTACAATGAGCAGTTCTTC. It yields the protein CASSVVVTTLTYNEQFF.

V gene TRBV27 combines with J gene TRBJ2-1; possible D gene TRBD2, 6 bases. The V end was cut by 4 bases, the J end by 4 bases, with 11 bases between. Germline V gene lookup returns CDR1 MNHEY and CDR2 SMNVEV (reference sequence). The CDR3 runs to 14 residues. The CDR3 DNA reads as TGTGCCAGCAGTTATCAGCGGGTATACAATGAGCAGTTCTTC. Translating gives CASSYQRVYNEQFF.

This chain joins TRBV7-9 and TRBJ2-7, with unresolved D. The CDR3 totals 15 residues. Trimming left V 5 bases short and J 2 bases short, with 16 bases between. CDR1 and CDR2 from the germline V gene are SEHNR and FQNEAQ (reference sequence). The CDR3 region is CASSQAGKGPYEQYF. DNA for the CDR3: TGTGCCAGCAGCCAAGCCGGAAAGGGCCCCTACGAGCAGTACTTC. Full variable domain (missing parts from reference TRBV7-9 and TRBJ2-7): DTGVSQNPRHKITKRGQNVTFRCDPISEHNRLYWYRQTLGQGPEFLTYFQNEAQLEKSRLLSDRFSAERPKGSFSTLEIQRTEQGDSAMYLCASSQAGKGPYEQYFGPGTRLTVT.

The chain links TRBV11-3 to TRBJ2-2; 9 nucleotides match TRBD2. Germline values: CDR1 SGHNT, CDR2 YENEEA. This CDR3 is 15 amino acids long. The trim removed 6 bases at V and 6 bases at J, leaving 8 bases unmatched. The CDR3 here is CASSYSGSRSGELFF. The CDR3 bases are TGTGCCAGCAGTTATAGCGGGAGTCGGTCCGGGGAGCTGTTTTTT.

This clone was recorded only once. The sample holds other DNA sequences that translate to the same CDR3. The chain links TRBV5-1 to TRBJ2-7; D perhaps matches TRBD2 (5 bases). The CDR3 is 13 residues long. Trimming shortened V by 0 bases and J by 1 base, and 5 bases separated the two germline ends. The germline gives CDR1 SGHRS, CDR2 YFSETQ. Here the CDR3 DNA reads TGCGCCAGCAGCTTGGCGGGGTCCTACGAGCAGTACTTC. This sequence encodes CASSLAGSYEQYF.